Sequencing of this T cell receptor (beta chain) was carried out in a study of T-cell memory formation after mild COVID-19. TCRdb reanalysed the 5' RACE reads using MiXCR and keeps one entry per CDR3 protein. The data contain 140,000 or so distinct CDR3 sequences, around 15% of them seen just once; the ten biggest clones take up about 26%. This CDR3 spans 18 amino acids. Trimming removed 2 bases from V and 7 bases from J, with 25 bases in between. Germline assignment: CDR1 SGHNT and CDR2 YYREEE (reference sequence). This clonotype occurred a few times. This sequence originates from an adult woman who had mild COVID-19 (a few samples of this study predate the infection). Cell type and time point are not known. The chain couples TRBV5-4 to TRBJ2-1; no firm D call. Sequenced material: PBMCs or a T cell subset sorted from them (not recorded which). CDR3: CASSFIGGATVDRNEQFF. CDR3 in DNA: TGTGCCAGCAGCTTTATTGGTGGAGCGACCGTGGATAGGAATGAGCAGTTCTTC.